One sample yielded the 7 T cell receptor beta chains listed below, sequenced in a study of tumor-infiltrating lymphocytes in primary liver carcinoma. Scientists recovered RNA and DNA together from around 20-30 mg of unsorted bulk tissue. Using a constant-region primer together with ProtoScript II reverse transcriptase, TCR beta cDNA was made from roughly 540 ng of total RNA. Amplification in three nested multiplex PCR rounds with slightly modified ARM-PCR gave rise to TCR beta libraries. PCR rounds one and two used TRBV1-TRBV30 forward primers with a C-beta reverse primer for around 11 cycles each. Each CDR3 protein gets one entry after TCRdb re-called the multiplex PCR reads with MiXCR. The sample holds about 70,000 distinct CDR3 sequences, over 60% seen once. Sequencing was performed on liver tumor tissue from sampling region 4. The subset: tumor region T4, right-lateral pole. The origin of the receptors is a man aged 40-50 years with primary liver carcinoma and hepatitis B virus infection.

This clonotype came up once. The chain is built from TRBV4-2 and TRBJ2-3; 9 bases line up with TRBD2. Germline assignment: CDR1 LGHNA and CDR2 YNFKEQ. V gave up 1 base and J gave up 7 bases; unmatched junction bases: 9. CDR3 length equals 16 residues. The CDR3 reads CASSQGLAGGANTQYF. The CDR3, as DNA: TGTGCCAGCAGCCAAGGGCTGGCGGGAGGGGCAAATACGCAGTATTTT.

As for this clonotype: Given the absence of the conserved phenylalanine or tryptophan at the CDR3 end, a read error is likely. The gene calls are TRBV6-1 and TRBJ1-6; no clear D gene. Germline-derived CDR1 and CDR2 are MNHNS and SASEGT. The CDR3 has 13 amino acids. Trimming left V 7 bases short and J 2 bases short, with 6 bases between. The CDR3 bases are TGTGCCAGCATAGAGGCCTATAATTCACCCCTCCACGTT. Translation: CASIEAYNSPLHV.

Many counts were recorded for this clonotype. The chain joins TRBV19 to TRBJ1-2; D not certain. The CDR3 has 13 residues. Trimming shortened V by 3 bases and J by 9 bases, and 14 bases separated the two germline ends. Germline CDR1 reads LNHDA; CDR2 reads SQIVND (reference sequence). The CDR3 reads CASSIGKAYSYTF. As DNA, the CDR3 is TGTGCCAGTAGTATCGGGAAAGCGTATAGCTACACCTTC. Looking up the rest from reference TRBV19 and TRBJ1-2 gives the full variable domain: DGGITQSPKYLFRKEGQNVTLSCEQNLNHDAMYWYRQDPGQGLRLIYYSQIVNDFQKGDIAEGYSVSREKKESFPLTVTSAQKNPTAFYLCASSIGKAYSYTFGSGTRLTVV.

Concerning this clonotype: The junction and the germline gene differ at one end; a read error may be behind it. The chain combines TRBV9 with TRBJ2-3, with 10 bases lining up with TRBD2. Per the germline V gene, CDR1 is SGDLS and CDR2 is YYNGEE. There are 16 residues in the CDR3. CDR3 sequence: CASSPEPGLAADTQYF. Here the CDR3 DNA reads TGTGCCAGCAGCCCTGAGCCTGGACTAGCGGCGGATACTCAGTATTTT.

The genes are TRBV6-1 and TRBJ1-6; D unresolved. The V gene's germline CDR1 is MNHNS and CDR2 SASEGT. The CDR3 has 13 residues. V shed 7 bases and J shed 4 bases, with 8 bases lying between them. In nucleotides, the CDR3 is TGTGCCAGCACCGGGGAATATAATTCACCCCTCCACTTT. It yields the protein CASTGEYNSPLHF.

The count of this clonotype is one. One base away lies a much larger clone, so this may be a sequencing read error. This chain's CDR3 is CASSSREYVQYF. For the CDR3, the DNA is TGCGCCAGCAGCTCCCGGGAGTACGTGCAGTACTTC. The chain is built from TRBV5-1 and TRBJ2-7; tentative D call: TRBD2 (6 bases). CDR3 size: 12 residues. CDR1 and CDR2 (germline): SGHRS, YFSETQ. The whole variable domain, remainder taken from reference TRBV5-1 and TRBJ2-7, is KAGVTQTPRYLIKTRGQQVTLSCSPISGHRSVSWYQQTPGQGLQFLFEYFSETQRNKGNFPGRFSGRQFSNSRSEMNVSTLELGDSALYLCASSSREYVQYFGPGTRLTVT.

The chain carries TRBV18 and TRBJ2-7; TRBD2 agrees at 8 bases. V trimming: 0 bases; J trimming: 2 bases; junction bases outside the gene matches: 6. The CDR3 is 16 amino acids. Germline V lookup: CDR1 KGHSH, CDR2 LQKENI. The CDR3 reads CASSPPWVAGPYEQYF. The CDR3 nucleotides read TGTGCCAGCTCACCACCGTGGGTAGCGGGGCCCTACGAGCAGTACTTC.